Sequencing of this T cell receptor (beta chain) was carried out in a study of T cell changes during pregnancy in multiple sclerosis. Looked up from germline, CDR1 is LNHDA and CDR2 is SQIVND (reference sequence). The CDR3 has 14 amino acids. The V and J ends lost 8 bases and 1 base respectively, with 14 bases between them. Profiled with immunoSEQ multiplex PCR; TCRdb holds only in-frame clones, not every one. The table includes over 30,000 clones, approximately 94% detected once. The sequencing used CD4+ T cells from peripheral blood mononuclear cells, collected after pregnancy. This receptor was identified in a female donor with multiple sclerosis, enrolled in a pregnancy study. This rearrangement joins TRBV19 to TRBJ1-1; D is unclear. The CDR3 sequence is CASGARPSNTEAFF. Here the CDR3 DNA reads TGTGCCAGTGGAGCACGGCCATCGAACACTGAAGCTTTCTTT.